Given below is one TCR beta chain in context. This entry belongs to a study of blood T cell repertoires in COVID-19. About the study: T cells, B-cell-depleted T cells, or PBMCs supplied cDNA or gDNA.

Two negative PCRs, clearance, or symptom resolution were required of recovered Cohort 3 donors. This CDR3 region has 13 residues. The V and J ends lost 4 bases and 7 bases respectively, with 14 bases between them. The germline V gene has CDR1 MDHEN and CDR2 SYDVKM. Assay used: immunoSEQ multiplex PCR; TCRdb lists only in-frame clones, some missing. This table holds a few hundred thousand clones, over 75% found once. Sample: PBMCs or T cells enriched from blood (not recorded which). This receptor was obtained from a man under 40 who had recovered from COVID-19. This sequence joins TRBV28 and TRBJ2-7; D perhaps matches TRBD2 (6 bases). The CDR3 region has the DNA TGTGCCAGCAGTTCCCCCGGGGGTAGTGAGCAGTACTTC. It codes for CASSSPGGSEQYF.